Presented here are 30 T cell receptor beta chains from one specimen sequenced in a study of Tregs in tolerant kidney transplant recipients. This table comes from immunoSEQ multiplex PCR, and its TCRdb copy is limited to in-frame clones, with some not included. The sample shows about 110,000 clones, around 89% of them seen only once. Sequences were derived from CD4+ T cells from blood, sampled before the transplant. These receptors were taken from a human donor who received a combined kidney and bone marrow transplant.

The chain employs TRBV10-1 and TRBJ2-3; TRBD1 aligns across 8 bases. V lost 2 bases to trimming and J lost 0 bases; unmatched junction nucleotides: 7. CDR3 length: 17 residues. From germline, CDR1 is WNHNN and CDR2 SYGVQD (reference sequence). The chain's CDR3 is CASSESVGQASTDTQYF. The CDR3 region has the DNA TGCGCCAGCAGTGAGAGCGTGGGACAGGCCAGCACAGATACGCAGTATTTT.

The chain has TRBV30 and TRBJ2-7; possible D gene TRBD1, 6 bases. Germline CDR1 GTSNPN, CDR2 SVGIG (reference sequence). With 0 bases removed from V and 5 bases from J, the gap between germline ends came to 11 bases. CDR3 length: 13 amino acids. CDR3 nucleotide sequence: TGTGCCTGGAGTGTACAGGGAACCCACGAGCAGTACTTC. It specifies CAWSVQGTHEQYF.

CDR3 DNA: TGTGCCAGCAGAGCCACTTGGGGAGGGGCTGAAGCTTTCTTT. Translation: CASRATWGGAEAFF. J is TRBJ1-1 and V is TRBV6-4, with D perhaps matching TRBD1 (5 bases). The germline CDR1 and CDR2 sequences are MRHNA and SNTAGT. The ends were cut back, 6 bases at V and 6 bases at J, with 17 bases in the middle. The CDR3 length is 14 residues.

The V gene is TRBV6-1, the J gene TRBJ1-2; no reliable D call. V was trimmed by 2 bases and J by 8 bases, leaving 15 bases between them. Germline CDR1 and CDR2: MNHNS and SASEGT. CDR3 size: 14 residues. The CDR3 reads CASSEPPIGRGYTF. DNA for the CDR3: TGTGCCAGCAGTGAACCCCCCATCGGGAGGGGCTACACCTTC.

The rearrangement links TRBV11-2 to TRBJ2-3; 8 bases agree with TRBD1. Germline V gene data show CDR1 as SGHAT and CDR2 as FQNNGV. The V gene end was trimmed by 10 bases and the J gene end by 6 bases; junction bases not matched to a gene: 9. CDR3 length equals 13 residues. Here the CDR3 DNA reads TGTGCCACCCAGGGGGCGCCTCATGATACGCAGTATTTT. Translated: CATQGAPHDTQYF.

This rearrangement joins TRBV28 to TRBJ2-3; D call uncertain. V shed 3 bases and J shed 2 bases, with 6 bases lying between them. Germline CDR1 MDHEN, CDR2 SYDVKM. The CDR3 is 13 amino acids. The CDR3 here is CASSFQNTDTQYF. CDR3 nucleotides: TGTGCCAGCAGTTTCCAGAACACAGATACGCAGTATTTT.

This chain links TRBV2 with TRBJ2-3; TRBD2 matches 7 bases. V gave up 2 bases and J gave up 1 base; unmatched junction bases: 6. Germline CDR1 and CDR2: SNHLY and FYNNEI. The length of the CDR3 is 16 residues. For the CDR3, the DNA is TGTGCCAGCAGTGAATCTAGCGGTTATGGCACAGATACGCAGTATTTT. Translating gives CASSESSGYGTDTQYF.

The gene calls are TRBV5-4 and TRBJ2-3; a possible D gene is TRBD2 (5 bases). Between the trimmed V and J ends, which lost 0 bases and 8 bases, there was a span of 10 bases. Germline-derived CDR1 and CDR2 are SGHNT and YYREEE (reference sequence). The CDR3 runs to 13 residues. The CDR3 reads CASSLELAGTQYF. Written as DNA, the CDR3 is TGTGCCAGCAGCTTGGAGCTAGCTGGTACGCAGTATTTT.

V and J are TRBV10-3 and TRBJ2-1, with TRBD1 identical over 10 bases. V was pared by 2 bases and J by 8 bases, with 6 bases of the junction left unmatched. Germline assignment: CDR1 ENHRY and CDR2 SYGVKD. CDR3 length equals 15 residues. CDR3 in DNA: TGTGCCATCAGTGAGGGCGAGACAGGGGGCGATGAGCAGTTCTTC. It specifies CAISEGETGGDEQFF.

The V gene is TRBV9, the J gene TRBJ2-5, with TRBD2 matching over 9 bases. Trimming removed 3 bases from V and 5 bases from J; junction bases left unmatched: 8. From germline, CDR1 is SGDLS and CDR2 YYNGEE. This CDR3 has 15 amino acids. CDR3 residues: CASSEGGRAGETQYF. The DNA of the CDR3 is TGTGCCAGCAGCGAAGGCGGGAGGGCCGGTGAGACCCAGTACTTC. Full variable domain (missing parts from reference TRBV9 and TRBJ2-5): DSGVTQTPKHLITATGQRVTLRCSPRSGDLSVYWYQQSLDQGLQFLIQYYNGEERAKGNILERFSAQQFPDLHSELNLSSLELGDSALYFCASSEGGRAGETQYFGPGTRLLVL.

The table lists this clone with a count of one. This chain connects TRBV7-8 to TRBJ2-5; TRBD1 is a possible D gene (5 bases). CDR3 length: 16 residues. From germline, CDR1 is SGHVS and CDR2 FQNEAQ. Trimming cost V 5 bases and J 1 base, with 17 bases left between them. The CDR3 DNA follows: TGTGCCAGCAGCACTTCGACAGCGAAAGCCCAAGAGACCCAGTACTTC. Amino acids: CASSTSTAKAQETQYF.

This sequence joins TRBV5-4 and TRBJ1-2; D gene unclear. V was clipped by 0 bases and J by 2 bases, with 11 bases between them. The CDR3 is made up of 15 amino acids. Germline CDR1 is SGHNT and CDR2 is YYREEE (reference sequence). In nucleotides, the CDR3 is TGTGCCAGCAGCTTGGGAAACGGGGTGAACTATGGCTACACCTTC. Its protein is CASSLGNGVNYGYTF.

The chain recombines TRBV5-1 with TRBJ1-4, with 8 bases fitting TRBD1. This CDR3 spans 16 amino acids. CDR1 SGHRS and CDR2 YFSETQ come from the germline V gene. V shed 0 bases and J 1 base; nucleotides not matched to a gene: 2. As DNA, the CDR3 is TGCGCCAGCAGCTTGGGGGACAGGAGAACTAATGAAAAACTGTTTTTT. Its translation is CASSLGDRRTNEKLFF.

The V call is TRBV10-2, the J call TRBJ1-3, with D perhaps matching TRBD1 (6 bases). The germline CDR1 and CDR2 sequences are WSHSY and SAAADI. V shed 6 bases and J shed 1 base, with 10 bases lying between them. CDR3 length: 14 residues. In DNA form, the CDR3 reads TGCGCCAGCAGAGATCAGGGGTCTGGAAACACCATATATTTT. Its protein is CASRDQGSGNTIYF.

The genes are TRBV18 and TRBJ2-1, with a tentative D call TRBD1 (6 bases). Trimming pared 2 bases from V and 5 bases from J, leaving 13 bases between. CDR1 and CDR2 from the germline V gene are KGHSH and LQKENI. The CDR3 runs 15 residues. This CDR3 reads CASSPGAGANNEQFF. The DNA for the CDR3 is TGTGCCAGCTCACCAGGGGCAGGGGCAAACAATGAGCAGTTCTTC.

This rearrangement joins TRBV11-3 to TRBJ1-2, with no clear D. The CDR3 runs 15 residues. In germline, CDR1 is SGHNT, CDR2 YENEEA. V lost 2 bases to trimming and J lost 0 bases, with 10 bases between them. The CDR3 sequence: CASSLIWPPNYGYTF. CDR3 sequence (DNA): TGTGCCAGCAGCTTAATCTGGCCTCCTAACTATGGCTACACCTTC.

The V and J genes are TRBV18 and TRBJ2-7; 8 nucleotides agree with TRBD1. The V gene end was trimmed by 7 bases and the J gene end by 4 bases; junction bases not matched to a gene: 3. The CDR3 has 12 amino acids. Germline values: CDR1 KGHSH, CDR2 LQKENI. The CDR3 sequence: CASWGQDYEQYF. In nucleotides, the CDR3 is TGTGCCAGCTGGGGACAGGATTACGAGCAGTACTTC. Based on the CDR3 plus reference TRBV18 and TRBJ2-7, the full variable domain is NAGVMQNPRHLVRRRGQEARLRCSPMKGHSHVYWYRQLPEEGLKFMVYLQKENIIDESGMPKERFSAEFPKEGPSILRIQQVVRGDSAAYFCASWGQDYEQYFGPGTRLTVT.

The chain has TRBV9 and TRBJ1-2, with D maybe TRBD1 (6 bases). The CDR3 has 13 residues. V lost 0 bases to trimming and J lost 6 bases, with 9 bases between them. CDR1 SGDLS and CDR2 YYNGEE come from the germline V gene. The CDR3 is CASSVDRAHGYTF. In nucleotides, the CDR3 is TGTGCCAGCAGCGTAGACAGGGCCCATGGCTACACCTTC.

V and J are TRBV7-8 and TRBJ1-2; TRBD1 matches at 9 bases. J was trimmed by 8 bases and V by 5 bases; bases with no gene match: 12. Germline-derived CDR1 and CDR2 are SGHVS and FQNEAQ. The CDR3 length is 15 residues. DNA for the CDR3: TGTGCCAGCAGCACCAGGACAGGGGAGGAGGAGGGCTACACCTTC. Translation: CASSTRTGEEEGYTF.

This chain connects TRBV10-1 to TRBJ2-7, with 7 bases matching TRBD1. The J segment lost 1 base and the V segment lost 7 bases, leaving 13 bases of the junction unmatched. The CDR3 contains 16 residues. Germline V gene lookup returns CDR1 WNHNN and CDR2 SYGVQD (reference sequence). As DNA, the CDR3 is TGCGCCAGCATTCCACCGGGACAGTCGAATTCCTACGAGCAGTACTTC. It yields the protein CASIPPGQSNSYEQYF.

A remark on this clone: At one end, the junction sequence differs from germline, possibly due to a read error. The chain has TRBV28 and TRBJ1-5; possible D gene TRBD1, 5 bases. The CDR3 length is 13 residues. Germline V gene data show CDR1 as MDHEN and CDR2 as SYDVKM. The CDR3 nucleotides read TGTGCCAGCAGTTCCTTCCGACTACCACGGGGGGATTTT. This encodes CASSSFRLPRGDF.

V gene TRBV10-2 combines with J gene TRBJ1-2; D gene unclear. Per germline, CDR1 WSHSY and CDR2 SAAADI. The CDR3 has 13 residues. Trimming removed 4 bases from V and 4 bases from J, with 10 bases in between. The CDR3 reads CASSAAVSYGYTF. CDR3 sequence (DNA): TGCGCCAGCAGTGCCGCAGTATCCTATGGCTACACCTTC.

Concerning this clone: The sample holds other DNA sequences that translate to the same CDR3. This sequence joins TRBV7-2 and TRBJ1-3; D not resolved. CDR1 and CDR2 (germline): SGHTA, FQGNSA. This CDR3 region has 15 residues. The V gene lost 1 base and the J gene lost 1 base, with 8 bases spanning the gap. The CDR3 is CASSLGPGSGNTIYF. In nucleotides, the CDR3 is TGTGCCAGCAGCTTAGGCCCGGGTTCTGGAAACACCATATATTTT.

The CDR3 sequence: CASTGAHSPLEQYF. In DNA form, the CDR3 reads TGTGCCAGCACCGGTGCCCATTCCCCCCTCGAGCAGTACTTC. This rearrangement joins TRBV28 to TRBJ2-7; D gene ambiguous. Deletions cut 7 bases from V and 6 bases from J, with 19 bases between. Per the germline V gene, CDR1 is MDHEN and CDR2 is SYDVKM. The CDR3 sequence is 14 residues long.

CDR3 region: CASSLTDSQETQYF. DNA for the CDR3: TGCGCCAGCAGCTTGACGGACTCGCAAGAGACCCAGTACTTC. This rearrangement joins TRBV5-1 to TRBJ2-5; D is possibly TRBD2 (5 bases). V was clipped by 1 base and J by 2 bases, with 9 bases between them. Germline CDR1 is SGHRS and CDR2 is YFSETQ. The length of the CDR3 is 14 residues.

CDR3 loop: CASSQGGPGFVGDTQYF. The CDR3 DNA is TGCGCCAGCAGCCAAGGGGGCCCAGGGTTCGTCGGGGATACGCAGTATTTT. The chain carries TRBV4-3 and TRBJ2-3; TRBD1 might be the D (5 bases). V was trimmed by 1 base and J by 6 bases, leaving 20 bases between them. From germline, CDR1 is LGHNA and CDR2 YSLEER. This CDR3 comprises 17 residues.

This sequence joins TRBV2 and TRBJ1-2; 7 positions match TRBD1. The CDR3 is made up of 13 amino acids. The germline V gene has CDR1 SNHLY and CDR2 FYNNEI. V gave up 8 bases and J gave up 2 bases; unmatched junction bases: 5. The CDR3 reads CASRDSLNYGYTF. DNA of the CDR3: TGTGCCAGCCGGGACAGCCTAAACTATGGCTACACCTTC.

V and J are TRBV2 and TRBJ1-1; no clear D gene. The CDR3 has 13 residues. V lost 7 bases to trimming and J lost 8 bases, with 17 bases between them. CDR1 and CDR2 (germline): SNHLY, FYNNEI. CDR3 sequence (DNA): TGTGCCAGCATACGGATTTGGGCGGGAGAAGCTTTCTTT. This encodes CASIRIWAGEAFF.

This rearrangement joins TRBV28 to TRBJ2-7; 7 nucleotides agree with TRBD1. The CDR3 has 17 residues. The junction had 11 bases not matched to a gene; V was cut back by 3 bases and J by 0 bases. Germline lookup yields CDR1 MDHEN and CDR2 SYDVKM. The CDR3 here is CASSLTLGTVYSYEQYF. CDR3 coding DNA: TGTGCCAGCAGTTTGACGCTGGGGACAGTCTACTCCTACGAGCAGTACTTC.

The rearrangement uses TRBV7-2 and TRBJ1-4; D not certain. Germline V gives CDR1 SGHTA, CDR2 FQGNSA. With 2 bases removed from V and 0 bases from J, the gap between germline ends came to 10 bases. The length of the CDR3 is 16 residues. The CDR3 region has the DNA TGTGCCAGCAGCTTAACGGGTACTGCAACTAATGAAAAACTGTTTTTT. Protein product: CASSLTGTATNEKLFF.